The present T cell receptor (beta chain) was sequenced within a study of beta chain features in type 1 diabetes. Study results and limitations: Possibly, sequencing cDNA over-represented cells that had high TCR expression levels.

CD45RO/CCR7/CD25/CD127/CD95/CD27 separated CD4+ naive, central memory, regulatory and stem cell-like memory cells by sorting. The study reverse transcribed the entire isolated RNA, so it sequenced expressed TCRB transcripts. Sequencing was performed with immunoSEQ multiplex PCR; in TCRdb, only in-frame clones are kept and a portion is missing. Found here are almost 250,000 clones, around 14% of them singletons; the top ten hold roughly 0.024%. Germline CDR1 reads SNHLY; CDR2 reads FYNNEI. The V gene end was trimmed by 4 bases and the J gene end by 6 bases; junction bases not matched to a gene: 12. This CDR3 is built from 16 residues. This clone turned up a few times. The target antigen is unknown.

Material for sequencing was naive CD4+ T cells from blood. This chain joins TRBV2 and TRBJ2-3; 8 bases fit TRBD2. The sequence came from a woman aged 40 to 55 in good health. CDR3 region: CASSVGLAGQGDTQYF. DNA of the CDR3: TGTGCCAGCAGTGTAGGGCTAGCGGGTCAAGGGGATACGCAGTATTTT.